This section outlines one T cell receptor (beta chain) sequence together with its context. These data belong to a study of CD8 T cells in Susac syndrome. Random hexamers were used to reverse transcribe the RNA input (about 0.5 to 1 ug). TCRdb used MiXCR to reprocess the immunoSEQ multiplex PCR reads, holding one entry per CDR3 protein. In the table there are hundreds of thousands of distinct CDR3 sequences, about 95% of which are singletons. The CDR3 is 15 amino acids. The germline V and J ends were trimmed by 4 bases and 4 bases, with 13 bases remaining between them. The germline gives CDR1 MGHRA, CDR2 YSYEKL.

The chain combines TRBV4-1 with TRBJ2-2; D call uncertain. The sample was CD4+ T cells from PBMCs. The clonotype comes from a human donor with Susac syndrome. The CDR3 region is CASSRLPVGTGELFF. The DNA for the CDR3 is TGCGCCAGCAGCCGGTTACCAGTGGGCACCGGGGAGCTGTTTTTT.